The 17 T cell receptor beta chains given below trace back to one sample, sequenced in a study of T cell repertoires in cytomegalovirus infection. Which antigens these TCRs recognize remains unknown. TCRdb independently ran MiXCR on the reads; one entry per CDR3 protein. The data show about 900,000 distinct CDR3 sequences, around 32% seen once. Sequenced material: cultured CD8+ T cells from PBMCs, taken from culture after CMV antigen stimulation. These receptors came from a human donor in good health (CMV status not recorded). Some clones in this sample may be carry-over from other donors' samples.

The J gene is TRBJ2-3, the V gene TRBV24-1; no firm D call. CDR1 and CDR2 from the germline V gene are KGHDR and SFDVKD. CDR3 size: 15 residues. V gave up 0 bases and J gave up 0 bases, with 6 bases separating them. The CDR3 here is CATSDLADSTDTQYF. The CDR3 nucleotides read TGTGCCACCAGTGATTTGGCAGACAGCACAGATACGCAGTATTTT.

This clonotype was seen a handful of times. CDR3 sequence: CASSEPPNSEQYV. As DNA, the CDR3 is TGTGCCAGCAGTGAGCCTCCGAACTCCGAGCAGTACGTC. This rearrangement joins TRBV2 to TRBJ2-7, with D unresolved. Trimming stripped 3 bases from V and 6 bases from J, with 12 bases between. The CDR3 spans 13 residues. Germline-derived CDR1 and CDR2 are SNHLY and FYNNEI.

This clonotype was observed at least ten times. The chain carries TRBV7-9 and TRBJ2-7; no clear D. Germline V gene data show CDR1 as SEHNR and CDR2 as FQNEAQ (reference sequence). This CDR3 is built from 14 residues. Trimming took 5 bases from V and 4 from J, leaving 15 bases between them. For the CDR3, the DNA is TGTGCCAGCAGCCCGGCAGCAAACCGATACGAGCAGTACGTC. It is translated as CASSPAANRYEQYV.

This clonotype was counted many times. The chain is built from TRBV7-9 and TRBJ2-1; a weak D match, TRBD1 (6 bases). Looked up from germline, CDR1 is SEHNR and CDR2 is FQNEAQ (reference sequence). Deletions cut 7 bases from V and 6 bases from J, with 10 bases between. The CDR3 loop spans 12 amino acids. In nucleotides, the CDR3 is TGTGCCAGCACCCTAGGGGGCAATGAGCAGTTCTTC. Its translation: CASTLGGNEQFF. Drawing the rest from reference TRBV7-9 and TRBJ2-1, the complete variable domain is DTGVSQNPRHKITKRGQNVTFRCDPISEHNRLYWYRQTLGQGPEFLTYFQNEAQLEKSRLLSDRFSAERPKGSFSTLEIQRTEQGDSAMYLCASTLGGNEQFFGPGTRLTVL.

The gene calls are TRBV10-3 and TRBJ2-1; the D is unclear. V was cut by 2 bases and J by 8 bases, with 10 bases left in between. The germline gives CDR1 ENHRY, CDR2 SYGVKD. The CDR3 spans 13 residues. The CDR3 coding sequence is TGTGCCATCAGTGAGGATGGTGGGGATGAGCAGTTCTTC. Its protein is CAISEDGGDEQFF.

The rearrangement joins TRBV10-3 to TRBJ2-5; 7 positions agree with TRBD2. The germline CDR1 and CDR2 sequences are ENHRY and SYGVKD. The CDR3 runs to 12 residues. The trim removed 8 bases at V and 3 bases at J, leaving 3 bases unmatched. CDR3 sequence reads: CAIRGEEETQYF. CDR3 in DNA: TGTGCCATCCGGGGGGAGGAAGAGACCCAGTACTTC.

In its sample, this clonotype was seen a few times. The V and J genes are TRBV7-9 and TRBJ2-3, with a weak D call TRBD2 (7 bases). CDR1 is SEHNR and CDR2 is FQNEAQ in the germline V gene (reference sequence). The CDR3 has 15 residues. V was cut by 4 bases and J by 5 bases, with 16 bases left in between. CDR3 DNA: TGTGCCAGCAGCTCTCTGGGGGGGGCTGGAGATACGCAGTATTTT. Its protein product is CASSSLGGAGDTQYF.

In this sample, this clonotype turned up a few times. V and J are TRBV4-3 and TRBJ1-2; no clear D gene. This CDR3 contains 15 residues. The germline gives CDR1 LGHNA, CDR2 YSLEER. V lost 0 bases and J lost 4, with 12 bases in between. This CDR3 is CASSQDNGLAYGYTF. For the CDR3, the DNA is TGCGCCAGCAGCCAAGATAATGGGCTTGCCTATGGCTACACCTTC.

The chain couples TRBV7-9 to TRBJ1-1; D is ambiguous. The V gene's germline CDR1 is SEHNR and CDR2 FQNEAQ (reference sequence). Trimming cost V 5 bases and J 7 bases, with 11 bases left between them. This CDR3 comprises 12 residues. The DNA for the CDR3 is TGTGCCAGCAGCACGGGCCGAAATGAAGCTTTCTTT. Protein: CASSTGRNEAFF.

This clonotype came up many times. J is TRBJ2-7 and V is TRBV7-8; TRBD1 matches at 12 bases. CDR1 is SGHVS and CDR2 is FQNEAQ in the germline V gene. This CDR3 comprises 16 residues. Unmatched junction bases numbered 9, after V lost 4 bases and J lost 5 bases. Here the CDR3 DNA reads TGTGCCAGCAGCTCCGACGGGACAGGGGGCGTTAACGAGCAGTACTTC. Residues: CASSSDGTGGVNEQYF.

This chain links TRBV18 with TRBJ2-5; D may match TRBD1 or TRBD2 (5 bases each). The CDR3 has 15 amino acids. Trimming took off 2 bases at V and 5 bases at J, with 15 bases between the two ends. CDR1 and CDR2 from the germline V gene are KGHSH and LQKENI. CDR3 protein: CASSPGDGFGETQYF. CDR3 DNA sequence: TGTGCCAGCTCACCAGGGGACGGCTTCGGGGAGACCCAGTACTTC.

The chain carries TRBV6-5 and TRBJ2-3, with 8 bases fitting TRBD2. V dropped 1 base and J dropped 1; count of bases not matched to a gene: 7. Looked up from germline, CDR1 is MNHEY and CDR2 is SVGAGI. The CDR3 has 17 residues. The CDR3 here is CASSYYPGGDGTDTQYF. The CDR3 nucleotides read TGTGCCAGCAGTTACTACCCGGGGGGGGATGGCACAGATACGCAGTATTTT.

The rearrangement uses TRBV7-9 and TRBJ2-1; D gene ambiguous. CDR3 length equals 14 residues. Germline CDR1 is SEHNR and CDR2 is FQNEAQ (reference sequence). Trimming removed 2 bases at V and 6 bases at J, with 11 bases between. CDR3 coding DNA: TGTGCCAGCAGCTTACTTCGCCAGATCAATGAGCAGTTCTTC. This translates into CASSLLRQINEQFF.

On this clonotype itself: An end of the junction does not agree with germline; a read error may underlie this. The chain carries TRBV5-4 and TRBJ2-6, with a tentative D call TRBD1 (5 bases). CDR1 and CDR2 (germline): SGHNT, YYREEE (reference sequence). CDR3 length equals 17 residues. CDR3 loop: CASRLDRGISGANVLTF. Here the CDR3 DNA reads TGTGCCAGCAGACTTGATAGGGGTATCTCTGGGGCCAACGTCCTGACTTTT.

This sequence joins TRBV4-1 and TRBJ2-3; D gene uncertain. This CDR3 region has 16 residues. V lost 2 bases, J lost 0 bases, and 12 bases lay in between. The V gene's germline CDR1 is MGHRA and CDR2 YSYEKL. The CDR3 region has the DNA TGCGCCAGCAGCCAAACTGGGGTTACTAGCACAGATACGCAGTATTTT. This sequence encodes CASSQTGVTSTDTQYF.

The CDR3 DNA reads as TGTGCCAGCAGTTACACCGTCGGGACAGGAGATTTGAACATTCAGTACTTC. Translating gives CASSYTVGTGDLNIQYF. The chain uses TRBV6-2 or TRBV6-3 and TRBJ2-4; 8 nucleotides agree with TRBD1. CDR1 is MNHEY and CDR2 is SVGEGT in the germline V gene. V lost 2 bases to trimming and J lost 7 bases; unmatched junction nucleotides: 13. This CDR3 region has 17 residues.

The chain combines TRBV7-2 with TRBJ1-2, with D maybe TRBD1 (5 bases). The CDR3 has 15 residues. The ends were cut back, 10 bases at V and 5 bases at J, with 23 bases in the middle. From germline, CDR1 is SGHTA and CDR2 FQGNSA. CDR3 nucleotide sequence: TGTGCCATTCGGCGAACGACAGAAGAGAAATATGGCTACACCTTC. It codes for CAIRRTTEEKYGYTF.